The rows below give T cell receptor beta chains drawn from one sample of a study of identical twins. TCRdb re-analysed the 5' RACE reads in MiXCR, keeping a single row per CDR3 protein. The data contain around 960,000 distinct CDR3 sequences, 12% of them singletons. In addition, the sample was reused for a study of yellow fever vaccine responses in identical twins.

Sequencing was done on a sample of PBMCs. These receptors all stem from a woman aged 18-35 years in good health. Both conserved end residues are part of each CDR3. The D gene is left open where the match is weak. Size tells how often a clone was seen (once, few, many) or the class of an expanded clone, and some rows leave it out.

>TRBJ2-7|TRBD1|many|TRBV5-1
TGCGCCAGCAGCTACGACAGGGGCTCCTACGAGCAGTACTTC
CASSYDRGSYEQYF
>TRBJ2-1|-|many|TRBV20-1
TGCAGTGCTCACCCCGGGATTCAATACAATGAGCAGTTCTTC
CSAHPGIQYNEQFF
>TRBJ2-3|-|many|TRBV20-1
TGCAGTGCTTACAGGCTCACAGATACGCAGTATTTT
CSAYRLTDTQYF
>TRBJ2-7|-|many|TRBV28
TGTGCCAGCAGTGTACAATACGAGCAGTACTTC
CASSVQYEQYF
>TRBJ1-1|-|-|TRBV18
TGTGCCAGCTCCCACGGATCAGGCACTGAAGCTTTCTTT
CASSHGSGTEAFF
>TRBJ1-1|-|-|TRBV20-1
TGCAGTGCTAGAGACGTGGAACAATCAATCCCCACTGAAGCTTTCTTT
CSARDVEQSIPTEAFF
>TRBJ2-7|-|many|TRBV28
TGTGCCAGCACCCCGGGACCTGGAAGGGCCGAGCAGTACTTC
CASTPGPGRAEQYF
>TRBJ1-1|-|-|TRBV16
TGTGCCAGCAGCCAATCGGCAGGCCCGAACACTGAAGCTTTCTTT
CASSQSAGPNTEAFF
>TRBJ2-3|-|-|TRBV7-9
TGTGCCAGCAGCCCCCCTTGGGGAGCGGTAGATACGCAGTATTTT
CASSPPWGAVDTQYF
>TRBJ2-7|TRBD2|many|TRBV12-3/TRBV12-4
TGTGCCAGCAGTTTCCGGGAGGGCGGGTACGAGCAGTACTTC
CASSFREGGYEQYF
>TRBJ1-5|TRBD1|many|TRBV12-3/TRBV12-4
TGTGCCAGCAGTGTACAGGGGGCGTATCAGCCCCAGCATTTT
CASSVQGAYQPQHF
>TRBJ2-5|TRBD2|few|TRBV5-1
TGCGCCAGCAGCTTGGCCCTTGGACTAGCGGGATCGGGGGAGACCCAGTACTTC
CASSLALGLAGSGETQYF
>TRBJ1-1|-|few|TRBV19
TGTGCCAGTAGCAATACGGTATTGACTGAAGCTTTCTTT
CASSNTVLTEAFF
>TRBJ2-1|-|many|TRBV20-1
TGCAGTGCTAGTGCCAGCTCCTACAATGAGCAGTTCTTC
CSASASSYNEQFF
>TRBJ2-1|-|-|TRBV2
TGTGCCAGCAGTTCCCCCCGCCCCCGTCGAACCTACAATGAGCAGTTCTTC
CASSSPRPRRTYNEQFF
>TRBJ2-1|-|-|TRBV12-3/TRBV12-4
TGTGCCAGCAATGCGCCGGGGGCAAATGAGCAGTTCTTC
CASNAPGANEQFF
>TRBJ2-2|TRBD1|-|TRBV3-1
TGTGCCAGCAGCCAAGGACCTCCGGGACAGGGTAACACCGGGGAGCTGTTTTTT
CASSQGPPGQGNTGELFF
>TRBJ2-3|-|few|TRBV6-1
TGTGCCAGCAGCTCTCCAAGGTCAGATACGCAGTATTTT
CASSSPRSDTQYF
>TRBJ2-5|TRBD2|few|TRBV3-1
TGTGCCAGCACCCTAGCGGGGGAGGAGACCCAGTACTTC
CASTLAGEETQYF
>TRBJ1-2|-|-|TRBV29-1
TGCAGCGTTGGAAGGTTACAGGGAGCGTCCAACTATGGCTACACCTTC
CSVGRLQGASNYGYTF
>TRBJ1-1|TRBD1|many|TRBV18
TGTGCCAGCTCACCTCCTTTTAAGACAGGGGGCACTGAAGCTTTCTTT
CASSPPFKTGGTEAFF
>TRBJ2-5|TRBD2|few|TRBV20-1
TGCAGTGCTAGATTTGCGGGAGGAGAGACCCAGTACTTC
CSARFAGGETQYF
>TRBJ2-7|-|-|TRBV18
TGTGCCAGCTCACCGCTATCGAACTACGAGCAGTACTTC
CASSPLSNYEQYF
>TRBJ2-3|TRBD2|-|TRBV5-1
TGCGCCAGCAGCCTCGGACTAGCGGAACGCACAGATACGCAGTATTTT
CASSLGLAERTDTQYF
>TRBJ1-1|-|-|TRBV4-1
TGCGCCAGCAGCCAAGAGGCCAGGCGGAGTGAAGCTTTCTTT
CASSQEARRSEAFF
>TRBJ2-2|-|few|TRBV20-1
TGCAGTGCTACATCCAGTAGTAAGAACACCGGGGAGCTGTTTTTT
CSATSSSKNTGELFF
>TRBJ1-5|-|-|TRBV7-3
TGTGCCAGCAGCTTAACAGGTAGGGGCAATCAGCCCCAGCATTTT
CASSLTGRGNQPQHF
>TRBJ1-5|-|few|TRBV19
TGTGCCAGTAGTATGTGGGGGCTGAGTCAGCCCCAGCATTTT
CASSMWGLSQPQHF
>TRBJ2-1|TRBD2|few|TRBV4-1
TGCGCCAGCAGCCAAGGCAGCGGGAGGATCGATGAGCAGTTCTTC
CASSQGSGRIDEQFF
>TRBJ2-2|TRBD2|-|TRBV7-2
TGTGCCAGCAGCACACTAGCGGGAGGGCTCGTCGACGAGCTGTTTTTT
CASSTLAGGLVDELFF
>TRBJ2-7|TRBD2|-|TRBV6-1
TGTGCCAGCAGTGTAGCGGGAGGCCGAGATTACGAGCAGTACTTC
CASSVAGGRDYEQYF
>TRBJ1-5|-|many|TRBV28
TGTGCCAGCAGTCAGGTTTATAGCAATCAGCCCCAGCATTTT
CASSQVYSNQPQHF
>TRBJ1-2|-|many|TRBV12-3/TRBV12-4
TGTGCCAGCAGTCGGGACTATGGCTACACCTTC
CASSRDYGYTF
>TRBJ1-2|-|-|TRBV27
TGTGCCAGCAGTTTATCAGAGGGAGACTATGGCTACACCTTC
CASSLSEGDYGYTF
>TRBJ2-4|-|-|TRBV2
TGTGCCAGCAGACCAGGGGGGCACATTCAGTACTTC
CASRPGGHIQYF
>TRBJ2-7|-|many|TRBV12-3/TRBV12-4
TGTGCCAGCAGTTTTTTAGCCAGTAGCTACGAGCAGTACTTC
CASSFLASSYEQYF
>TRBJ1-1|-|few|TRBV6-6
TGTGCCAGCAGTTACGGGACACTTGAAGCTTTCTTT
CASSYGTLEAFF
>TRBJ2-7|TRBD2|few|TRBV11-2
TGTGCCAGCAGCTTAAGCGACCCGGGACTAGGTTCCTACGAGCAGTACTTC
CASSLSDPGLGSYEQYF
>TRBJ2-2|TRBD1|-|TRBV7-9
TGTGCCAGCAACGTACCGGGACAGGGGGACACCGGGGAGCTGTTTTTT
CASNVPGQGDTGELFF
>TRBJ2-4|-|-|TRBV6-5
TGTGCCAGCAGTCACGGTCAGGGTACCAAAAACATTCAGTACTTC
CASSHGQGTKNIQYF
>TRBJ2-3|TRBD2|-|TRBV12-3/TRBV12-4
TGTGCCAGCAGAAAGACTAGCGGGTACACAGATACGCAGTATTTT
CASRKTSGYTDTQYF
>TRBJ2-1|-|few|TRBV20-1
TGCAGTGCTAGAGAGGGAGAGAGGATCAGCTCCTACAATGAGCAGTTCTTC
CSAREGERISSYNEQFF
>TRBJ2-3|-|few|TRBV7-7
TGTGCCAGCAGTAAGATAGTGTCAGATACGCAGTATTTT
CASSKIVSDTQYF
>TRBJ1-1|-|many|TRBV28
TGTGCCAGCAGTTTTAGGGTCACTGAAGCTTTCTTT
CASSFRVTEAFF
>TRBJ2-1|-|-|TRBV6-1
TGTGCCAGCAGACCCTCTTGGGTAGTTAAATACAATGAGCAGTTCTTC
CASRPSWVVKYNEQFF
>TRBJ2-1|TRBD1|once|TRBV18
TGTGCCAGCTCTCAACCGGGACAGTACAATGAGCAGTTCTTC
CASSQPGQYNEQFF
>TRBJ1-1|TRBD1|-|TRBV3-1
TGTGCCAGCAGCCAAGAAATTGGGACAGGGGGCACTGAAGCTTTCTTT
CASSQEIGTGGTEAFF
>TRBJ2-1|-|few|TRBV6-2/TRBV6-3
TGTGCCAGCAGTTACTCTCTCGTGGCCCTGGGCGACAATGAGCAGTTCTTC
CASSYSLVALGDNEQFF
>TRBJ1-5|-|-|TRBV27
TGTGCCAGCAGTATAGGGGGGACCAATCAGCCCCAGCATTTT
CASSIGGTNQPQHF
>TRBJ2-3|TRBD2|once|TRBV4-1
TGCGCCAGCAGCCAAGCGGGAGGGAGAAAGCTTTTT
CASSQAGGRKLF
>TRBJ2-1|-|few|TRBV9
TGTGCCAGCAGCGTAGGAGACAGGTATTACAATGAGCAGTTCTTC
CASSVGDRYYNEQFF
>TRBJ2-7|-|-|TRBV2
TGTGCCAGCAGGTCCGGAGGGGGCTCCTCCTACGAGCAGTACTTC
CASRSGGGSSYEQYF
>TRBJ2-7|-|-|TRBV12-3/TRBV12-4
TGTGCCAGCAGCAAATTTGACTACACCATCTCCTACGAGCAGTACTTC
CASSKFDYTISYEQYF
>TRBJ1-1|-|-|TRBV20-1
TGCAGTGCTAGAGATCCCGGGGGTCCGGTTGAAGCTTTCTTT
CSARDPGGPVEAFF
>TRBJ2-5|-|few|TRBV2
TGTGCCAGCAGGAGGGGGACCCAAGAGACCCAGTACTTC
CASRRGTQETQYF
>TRBJ2-1|-|few|TRBV10-2
TGCGCCAGCACCGGGTTAGGGGGCAATGAGCAGTTCTTC
CASTGLGGNEQFF
>TRBJ2-3|TRBD2|many|TRBV5-1
TGCGCCAGCAGCTTACGACGGCAAACCGGAACTAGCGGCCCGGGGGATACGCAGTATTTT
CASSLRRQTGTSGPGDTQYF